This T cell receptor (beta chain) was profiled in a study of post-analysis software for immune sequencing data. Study as a whole: Recorded disease courses covered relapsing-remitting, secondary progressive and progressive-relapsing multiple sclerosis. Some patients had no subtype annotation.

General study findings and limits: Batch-mates among the samples co-clustered strongly by F measure. Four or five TRBV segments, TRBV5-6, TRBV5-1 and TRBV20-1 among them, were found more frequent in patients than controls. For normalized Chao1 diversity, multiple sclerosis patients scored significantly lower than controls did.

Note on this clonotype: The antigen is not known.

Incorporated into the TCR beta cDNA libraries were unique molecular identifiers, which served to reduce PCR and sequencing biases. T cells numbering about 0.9 to 11 million yielded some 520,000 cDNA molecules. In TCRdb, the PCR reads were re-called with MiXCR into one record per CDR3 protein. This repertoire shows roughly 540,000 distinct CDR3 sequences, around 31% found once; its top ten account for less than 6%. With 4 bases removed from V and 0 bases from J, the gap between germline ends came to 10 bases. The length of the CDR3 is 15 residues. Germline CDR1 SGHVS, CDR2 FQNEAQ. The sequencing input was blood. The receptor comes from a girl under 18 with multiple sclerosis. The J gene is TRBJ2-1, the V gene TRBV7-8; perhaps TRBD1 as D (6 bases). This CDR3 is CASSSDRFSYNEQFF. The CDR3 DNA follows: TGTGCCAGCAGCTCAGACAGGTTCTCCTACAATGAGCAGTTCTTC.